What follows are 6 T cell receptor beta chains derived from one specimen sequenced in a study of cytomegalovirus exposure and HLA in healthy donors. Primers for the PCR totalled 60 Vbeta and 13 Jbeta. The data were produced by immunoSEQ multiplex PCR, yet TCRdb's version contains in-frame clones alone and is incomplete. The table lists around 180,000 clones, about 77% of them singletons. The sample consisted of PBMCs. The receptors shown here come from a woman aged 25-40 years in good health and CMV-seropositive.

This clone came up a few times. Here the CDR3 DNA reads TGTGCCAGCAGTCGCTATGGACATAGCGGGGTAGTAAATGAGCAGTTCTTC. This sequence encodes CASSRYGHSGVVNEQFF. The chain recombines TRBV27 with TRBJ2-1, with TRBD2 matching 8 bases. The CDR3 is made up of 17 amino acids. Trimming at V came to 5 bases and at J to 7 bases, leaving 16 bases not matched to a gene. Per the germline V gene, CDR1 is MNHEY and CDR2 is SMNVEV (reference sequence).

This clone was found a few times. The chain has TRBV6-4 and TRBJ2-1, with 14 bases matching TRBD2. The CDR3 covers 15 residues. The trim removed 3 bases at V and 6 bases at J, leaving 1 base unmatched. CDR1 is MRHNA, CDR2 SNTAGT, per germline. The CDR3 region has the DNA TGTGCCAGCAGTGAAGGACTAGCGGGAGGCAATGAGCAGTTCTTC. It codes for CASSEGLAGGNEQFF.

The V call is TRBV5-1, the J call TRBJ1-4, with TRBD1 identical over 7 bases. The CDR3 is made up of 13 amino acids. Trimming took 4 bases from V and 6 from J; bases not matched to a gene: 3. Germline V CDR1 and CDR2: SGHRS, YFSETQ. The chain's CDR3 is CASSTGTDEKLFF. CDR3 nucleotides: TGCGCCAGCAGCACCGGGACAGATGAAAAACTGTTTTTT.

The DNA of the CDR3 is TGCGCCAGCAGCCCTTGGACGGGATACGAGCAGTACTTC. This encodes CASSPWTGYEQYF. This sequence joins TRBV4-1 and TRBJ2-7; maybe TRBD2 (5 bases). CDR1 MGHRA and CDR2 YSYEKL come from the germline V gene. Trimming removed 4 bases at V and 4 bases at J, with 11 bases between. CDR3 length: 13 residues.

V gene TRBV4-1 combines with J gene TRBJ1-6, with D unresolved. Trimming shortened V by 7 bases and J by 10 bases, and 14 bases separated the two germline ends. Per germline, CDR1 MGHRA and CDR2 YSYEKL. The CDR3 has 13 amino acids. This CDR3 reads CASTTGGNSPLHF. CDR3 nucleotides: TGCGCCAGCACGACGGGAGGGAACTCACCCCTCCACTTT.

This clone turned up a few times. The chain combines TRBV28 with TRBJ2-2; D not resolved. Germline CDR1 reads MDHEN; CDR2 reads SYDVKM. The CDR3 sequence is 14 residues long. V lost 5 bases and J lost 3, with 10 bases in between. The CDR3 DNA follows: TGTGCCAGCAGTCCGTACAAGTACACCGGGGAGCTGTTTTTT. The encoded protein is CASSPYKYTGELFF.